Presented here are 13 T cell receptor beta chains from one specimen sequenced in a study of blood T cells in healthy people across ages. A second about 7 to 12 cycle PCR used barcoded and J-beta primers. TCRdb redid the calling of the 5' RACE reads with MiXCR, one entry per CDR3 protein. The repertoire holds over 600,000 distinct CDR3 sequences, around 43% seen once, with 30% in the top ten. The sequenced material came from blood. These receptors all come from a man older than 75 in good health.

The chain couples TRBV7-2 to TRBJ2-7; 12 bases line up with TRBD2. The CDR3 length is 15 residues. Per the germline V gene, CDR1 is SGHTA and CDR2 is FQGNSA. V shed 5 bases, J shed 6 bases, and the junction held 8 bases outside the gene matches. In DNA form, the CDR3 reads TGTGCCAGCAGCCCCCTAGCGGGAGGGTTTCGCGAGCAGTACTTC. This gives the protein CASSPLAGGFREQYF.

The chain has TRBV24-1 and TRBJ2-2, with D perhaps given as TRBD1 or TRBD2 (6 bases each). Germline CDR1 reads KGHDR; CDR2 reads SFDVKD. The ends were cut back, 9 bases at V and 4 bases at J, with 20 bases in the middle. This CDR3 comprises 16 residues. The DNA for the CDR3 is TGTGCCACCTCACAGGGCTCCGGGAGATCCACCGGGGAGCTGTTTTTT. This translates into CATSQGSGRSTGELFF.

The chain employs TRBV5-6 and TRBJ2-1; D gene unclear. Germline V gives CDR1 SGHDT, CDR2 YYEEEE. This CDR3 spans 13 amino acids. V shed 4 bases and J shed 5 bases, with 10 bases lying between them. CDR3 region: CASSIDGDNEQFF. As DNA, the CDR3 is TGTGCCAGCAGCATCGACGGAGACAATGAGCAGTTCTTC.

V usage is TRBV30 and J usage is TRBJ2-3; 9 positions agree with TRBD1. CDR3 size: 15 residues. V was pared by 2 bases and J by 3 bases, with 6 bases of the junction left unmatched. From germline, CDR1 is GTSNPN and CDR2 SVGIG (reference sequence). The CDR3 spells CAWSFGQGRTDTQYF. The CDR3 DNA sequence: TGTGCCTGGAGTTTTGGACAGGGGAGAACAGATACGCAGTATTTT.

The chain joins TRBV12-5 to TRBJ2-1, with D hard to call. The CDR3 spans 13 residues. Deletions cut 1 base from V and 9 bases from J, with 10 bases between. From germline, CDR1 is LGHNT and CDR2 FRNRAP. CDR3 in DNA: TGTGCTAGTGGTTTGGGGTCAGAGACTGAGCAGTTCTTC. This gives the protein CASGLGSETEQFF. The full variable domain, in which reference TRBV12-5 and TRBJ2-1 provide the parts outside the CDR3, is DARVTQTPRHKVTEMGQEVTMRCQPILGHNTVFWYRQTMMQGLELLAYFRNRAPLDDSGMPKDRFSAEMPDATLATLKIQPSEPRDSAVYFCASGLGSETEQFFGPGTRLTVL.

The rearrangement uses TRBV12-3 or TRBV12-4 and TRBJ2-1, with D unresolved. The ends were cut back, 6 bases at V and 0 bases at J, with 18 bases in the middle. The CDR3 covers 17 residues. CDR3 coding DNA: TGTGCCAGCAGCTCAACGCTGGCGGAGAGCTCCTACAATGAGCAGTTCTTC. This sequence encodes CASSSTLAESSYNEQFF.

This clonotype occurred a few times. The chain is built from TRBV5-1 and TRBJ2-4; TRBD2 might be the D (6 bases). V shed 4 bases and J shed 6 bases, with 20 bases lying between them. Germline V CDR1 and CDR2: SGHRS, YFSETQ. This CDR3 has 16 amino acids. Here the CDR3 reads CASSAPRGGVGNIQYF. CDR3 DNA sequence: TGCGCCAGCAGCGCCCCGAGGGGCGGGGTCGGAAACATTCAGTACTTC.

The rearrangement links TRBV11-2 to TRBJ2-1, with 8 nucleotides matching TRBD1. The DNA end is more similar to TRBJ2-7, so the J call may be wrong. CDR1 SGHAT and CDR2 FQNNGV come from the germline V gene. The CDR3 consists of 18 residues. CDR3 nucleotide sequence: TGTGCCAGCACCAAATGGAGTTTGTTGGGACAGGCAGACAATGAGCAGTACTTC. It translates to CASTKWSLLGQADNEQYF.

This clonotype was seen ten or more times. V gene TRBV12-3 or TRBV12-4 combines with J gene TRBJ2-3; no firm D call. The CDR3 is 14 amino acids. V dropped 3 bases and J dropped 1 base, with 8 bases sitting between them. The CDR3 region has the DNA TGTGCCAGCAGTTTCTCGGACCGCACAGATACGCAGTATTTT. Protein sequence: CASSFSDRTDTQYF.

The chain couples TRBV9 to TRBJ1-4; the D gene is possibly TRBD1 (5 bases). This CDR3 region has 13 residues. Trimming stripped 2 bases from V and 6 bases from J, with 8 bases between. The germline gives CDR1 SGDLS, CDR2 YYNGEE. CDR3 protein: CASSVDSHEKLFF. The CDR3 region has the DNA TGTGCCAGCAGCGTCGACAGCCATGAAAAACTGTTTTTT.

The V call is TRBV6-5, the J call TRBJ2-6, with D possibly being TRBD1 or TRBD2 (5 bases each). The CDR3 runs 16 residues. V lost 8 bases to trimming and J lost 4 bases, with 18 bases between them. Germline V gene lookup returns CDR1 MNHEY and CDR2 SVGAGI. The CDR3 DNA sequence: TGTGCCAGCGGGACCGACGGCCCGAGGGGGGCCAACGTCCTGACTTTC. This sequence encodes CASGTDGPRGANVLTF.

There are a few counts of this clonotype. V and J are TRBV7-9 and TRBJ2-7; tentative D call: TRBD1 (6 bases). This CDR3 is built from 13 residues. Germline V gene data show CDR1 as SEHNR and CDR2 as FQNEAQ (reference sequence). Trimming took 6 bases from V and 1 from J, leaving 10 bases between them. The CDR3 nucleotides read TGTGCCAGCAGTGACAGGTATTCCTACGAGCAGTACTTC. It translates to CASSDRYSYEQYF.

V is TRBV7-2 and J is TRBJ2-3; TRBD2 is a possible D gene (6 bases). From germline, CDR1 is SGHTA and CDR2 FQGNSA. V was cut by 7 bases and J by 6 bases, with 23 bases left in between. The CDR3 sequence is 16 residues long. The CDR3 DNA follows: TGTGCCAGCACCTCTGAGGTGAGGAGGGCCCCGGATACGCAGTATTTT. This translates into CASTSEVRRAPDTQYF.